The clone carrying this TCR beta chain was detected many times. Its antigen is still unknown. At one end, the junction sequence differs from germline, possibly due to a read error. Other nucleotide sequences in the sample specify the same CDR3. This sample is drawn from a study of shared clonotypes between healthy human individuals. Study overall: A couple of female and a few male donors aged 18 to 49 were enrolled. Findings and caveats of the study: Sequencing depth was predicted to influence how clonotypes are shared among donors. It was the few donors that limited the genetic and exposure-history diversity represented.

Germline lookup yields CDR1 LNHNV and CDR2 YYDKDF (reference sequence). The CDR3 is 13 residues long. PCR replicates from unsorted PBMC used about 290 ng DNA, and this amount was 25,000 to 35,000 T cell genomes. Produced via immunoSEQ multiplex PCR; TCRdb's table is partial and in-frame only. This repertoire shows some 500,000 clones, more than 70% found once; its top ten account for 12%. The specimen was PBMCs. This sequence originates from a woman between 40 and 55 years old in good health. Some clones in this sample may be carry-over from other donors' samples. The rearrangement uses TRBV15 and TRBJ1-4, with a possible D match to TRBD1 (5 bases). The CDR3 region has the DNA TGTGCCACCACCCAAGGGACTAATGAAAAGCTGTTTTTT. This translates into CATTQGTNEKLFF.